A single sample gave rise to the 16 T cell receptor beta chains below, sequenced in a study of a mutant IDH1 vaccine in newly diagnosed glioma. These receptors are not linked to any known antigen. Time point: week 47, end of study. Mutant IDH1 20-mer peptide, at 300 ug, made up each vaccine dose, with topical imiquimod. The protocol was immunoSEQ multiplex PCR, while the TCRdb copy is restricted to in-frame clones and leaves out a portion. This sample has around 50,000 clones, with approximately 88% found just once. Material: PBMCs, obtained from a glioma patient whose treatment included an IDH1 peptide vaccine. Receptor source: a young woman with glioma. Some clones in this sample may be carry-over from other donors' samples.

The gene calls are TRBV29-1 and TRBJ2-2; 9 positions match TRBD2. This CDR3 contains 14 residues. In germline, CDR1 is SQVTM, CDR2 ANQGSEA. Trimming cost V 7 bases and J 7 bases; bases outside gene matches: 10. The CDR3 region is CSAERGARGGELFF. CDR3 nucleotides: TGCAGCGCCGAGCGGGGGGCGCGCGGCGGGGAGCTGTTTTTT.

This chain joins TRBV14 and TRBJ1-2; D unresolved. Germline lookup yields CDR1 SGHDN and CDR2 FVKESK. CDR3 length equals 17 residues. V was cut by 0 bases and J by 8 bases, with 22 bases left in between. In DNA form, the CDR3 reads TGTGCCAGCAGCCAAGAAAGTGACATACCTCCTCTGAGAGGCTACACCTTC. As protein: CASSQESDIPPLRGYTF.

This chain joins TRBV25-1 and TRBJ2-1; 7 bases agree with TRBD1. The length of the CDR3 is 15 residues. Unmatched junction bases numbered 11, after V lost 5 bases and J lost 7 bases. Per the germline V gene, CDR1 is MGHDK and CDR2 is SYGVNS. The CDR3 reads CASSTLKMTGNEQFF. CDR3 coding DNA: TGTGCCAGCAGTACCCTAAAGATGACAGGGAATGAGCAGTTCTTC.

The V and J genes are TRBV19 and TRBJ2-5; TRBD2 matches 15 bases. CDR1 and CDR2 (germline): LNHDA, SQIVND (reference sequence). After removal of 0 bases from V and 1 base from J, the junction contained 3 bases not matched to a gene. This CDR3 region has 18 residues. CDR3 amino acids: CASSIDGTSGRSQETQYF. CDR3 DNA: TGTGCCAGTAGTATAGACGGGACTAGCGGGAGGTCCCAAGAGACCCAGTACTTC.

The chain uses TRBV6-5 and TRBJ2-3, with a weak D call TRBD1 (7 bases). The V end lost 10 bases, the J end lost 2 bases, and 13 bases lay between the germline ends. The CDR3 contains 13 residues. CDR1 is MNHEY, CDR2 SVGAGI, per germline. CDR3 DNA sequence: TGTGCCATTTTCAGGGGGGCCACAGATACGCAGTATTTT. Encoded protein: CAIFRGATDTQYF.

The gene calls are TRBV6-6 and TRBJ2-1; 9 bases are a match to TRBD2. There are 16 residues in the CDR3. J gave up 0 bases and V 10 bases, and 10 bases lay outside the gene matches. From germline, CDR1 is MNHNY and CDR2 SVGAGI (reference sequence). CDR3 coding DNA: TGTGCCACCACCCGGGCGGGAGGGAGCTCCTACAATGAGCAGTTCTTC. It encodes CATTRAGGSSYNEQFF.

The CDR3 spells CAWSQGRGIGEAFF. The CDR3 DNA reads as TGTGCCTGGAGTCAAGGACGGGGGATCGGTGAAGCTTTCTTT. The rearrangement uses TRBV30 and TRBJ1-1; possible D gene TRBD1, 5 bases. Per the germline V gene, CDR1 is GTSNPN and CDR2 is SVGIG (reference sequence). Trimming took 2 bases from V and 7 from J, leaving 17 bases between them. There are 14 residues in the CDR3.

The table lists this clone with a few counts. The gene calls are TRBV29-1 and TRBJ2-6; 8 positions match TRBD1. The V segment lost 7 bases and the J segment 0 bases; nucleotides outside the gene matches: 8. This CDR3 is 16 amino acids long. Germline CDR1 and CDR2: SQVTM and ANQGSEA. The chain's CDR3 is CSAGTGPFSGANVLTF. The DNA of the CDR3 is TGCAGCGCTGGGACAGGACCCTTCTCTGGGGCCAACGTCCTGACTTTC.

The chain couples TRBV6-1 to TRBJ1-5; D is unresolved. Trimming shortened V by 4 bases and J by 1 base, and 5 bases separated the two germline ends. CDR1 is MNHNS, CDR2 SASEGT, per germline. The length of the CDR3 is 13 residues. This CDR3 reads CASSGGSNQPQHF. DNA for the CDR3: TGTGCCAGCAGTGGTGGGAGCAATCAGCCCCAGCATTTT.

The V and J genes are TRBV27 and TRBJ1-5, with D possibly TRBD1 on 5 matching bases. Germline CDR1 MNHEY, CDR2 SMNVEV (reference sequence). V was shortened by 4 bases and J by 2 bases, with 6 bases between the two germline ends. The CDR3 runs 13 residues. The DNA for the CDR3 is TGTGCCAGCAGTTGGGGGGGCAATCAGCCCCAGCATTTT. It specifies CASSWGGNQPQHF.

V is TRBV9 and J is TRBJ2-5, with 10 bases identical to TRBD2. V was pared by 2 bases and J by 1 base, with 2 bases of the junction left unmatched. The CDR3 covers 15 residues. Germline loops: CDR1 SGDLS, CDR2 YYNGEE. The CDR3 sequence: CASSVSGRPQETQYF. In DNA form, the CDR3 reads TGTGCCAGCAGCGTTAGCGGGAGGCCCCAAGAGACCCAGTACTTC.

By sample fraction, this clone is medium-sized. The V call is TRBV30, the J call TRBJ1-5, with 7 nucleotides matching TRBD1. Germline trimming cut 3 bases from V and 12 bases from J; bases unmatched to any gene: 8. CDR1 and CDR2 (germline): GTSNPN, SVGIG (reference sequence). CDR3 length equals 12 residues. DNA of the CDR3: TGTGCCTGGAGAAGTGAGGGGGCAGTCCAGCATTTT. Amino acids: CAWRSEGAVQHF. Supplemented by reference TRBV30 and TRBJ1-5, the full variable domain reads SQTIHQWPATLVQPVGSPLSLECTVEGTSNPNLYWYRQAAGRGLQLLFYSVGIGQISSEVPQNLSASRPQDRQFILSSKKLLLSDSGFYLCAWRSEGAVQHFGDGTRLSIL.

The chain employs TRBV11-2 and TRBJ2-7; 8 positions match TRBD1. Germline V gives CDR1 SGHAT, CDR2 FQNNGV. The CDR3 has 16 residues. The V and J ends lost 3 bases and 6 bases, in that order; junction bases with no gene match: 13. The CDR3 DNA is TGTGCCAGCAGCTTTTTTCGGGGCAGGGGGCCGGGCGAGCAGTACTTC. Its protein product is CASSFFRGRGPGEQYF.

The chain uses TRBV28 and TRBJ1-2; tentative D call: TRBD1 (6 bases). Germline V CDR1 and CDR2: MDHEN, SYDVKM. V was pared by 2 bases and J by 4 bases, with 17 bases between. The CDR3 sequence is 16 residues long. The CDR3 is CASSLGPRGGFYGYTF. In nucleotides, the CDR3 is TGTGCCAGCAGTTTAGGGCCAAGGGGGGGGTTCTATGGCTACACCTTC.

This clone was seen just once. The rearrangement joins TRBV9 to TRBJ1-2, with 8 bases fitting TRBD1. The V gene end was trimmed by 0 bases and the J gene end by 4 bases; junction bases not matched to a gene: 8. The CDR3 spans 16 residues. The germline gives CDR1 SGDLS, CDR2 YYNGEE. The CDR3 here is CASSVAFGTGPYGYTF. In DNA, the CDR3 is TGTGCCAGCAGCGTAGCGTTTGGGACAGGACCCTATGGCTACACCTTC.

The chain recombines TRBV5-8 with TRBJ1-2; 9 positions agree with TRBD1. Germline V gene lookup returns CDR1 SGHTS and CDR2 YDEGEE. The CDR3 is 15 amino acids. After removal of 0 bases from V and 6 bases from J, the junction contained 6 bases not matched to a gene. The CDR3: CASSLESGTGNGYTF. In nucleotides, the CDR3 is TGTGCCAGCAGCTTGGAGTCCGGGACAGGGAATGGCTACACCTTC. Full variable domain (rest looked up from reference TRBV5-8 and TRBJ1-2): EAGVTQSPTHLIKTRGQQATLRCSPISGHTSVYWYQQALGLGLQFLLWYDEGEERNRGNFPPRFSGRQFPNYSSELNVNALELEDSALYLCASSLESGTGNGYTFGSGTRLTVV.